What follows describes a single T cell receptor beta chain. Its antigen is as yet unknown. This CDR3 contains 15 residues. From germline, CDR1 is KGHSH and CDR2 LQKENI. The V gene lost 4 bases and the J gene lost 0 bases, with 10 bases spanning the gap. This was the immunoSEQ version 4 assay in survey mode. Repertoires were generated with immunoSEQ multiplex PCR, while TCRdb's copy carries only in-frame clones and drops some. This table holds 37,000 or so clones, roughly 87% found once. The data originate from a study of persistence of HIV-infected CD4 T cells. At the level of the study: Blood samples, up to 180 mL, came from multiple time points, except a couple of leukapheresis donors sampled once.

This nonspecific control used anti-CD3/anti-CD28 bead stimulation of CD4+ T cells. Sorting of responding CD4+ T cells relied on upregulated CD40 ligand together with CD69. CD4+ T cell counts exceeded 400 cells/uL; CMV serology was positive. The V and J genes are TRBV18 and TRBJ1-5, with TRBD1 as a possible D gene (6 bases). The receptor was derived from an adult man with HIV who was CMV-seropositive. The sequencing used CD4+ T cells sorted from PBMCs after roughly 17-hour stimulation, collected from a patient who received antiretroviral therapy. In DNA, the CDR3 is TGTGCCAGCTCACAGGGACAAGTTAGCAATCAGCCCCAGCATTTT. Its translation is CASSQGQVSNQPQHF.